The clone carrying this T cell receptor beta chain is categorized as medium-sized (0.01 to 0.1%). Its antigen is still unknown. TCRdb re-called the reads with MiXCR, one entry per CDR3 protein. The table records 3,000 or so distinct CDR3 sequences, less than 35% of them present only once. The data stem from a study of lung T cells in sarcoidosis with Löfgren's syndrome. Background on the study: CD4+ T cells build up in sarcoidosis bronchoalveolar lavage fluid. Repertoire analyses centered on Löfgren's syndrome patients. Study-level results: Versus controls, Löfgren's syndrome patients reportedly showed TRAV12-1 and TRBV2 as most expanded.

The ends were cut back, 3 bases at V and 0 bases at J, with 9 bases in the middle. The CDR3 is 14 amino acids. The V gene's germline CDR1 is LGHDT and CDR2 YNNKEL (reference sequence). Sequencing was performed on CD4+ T cells from bronchoalveolar lavage. This sequence joins TRBV3-1 and TRBJ2-7; D gene unclear. This clonotype originated in a human donor with sarcoidosis (Löfgren's syndrome or another form), or a control subject (not recorded which). CDR3 DNA: TGTGCCAGCAGCCAGCAGGACGCCTCCTACGAGCAGTACTTC. It translates to CASSQQDASYEQYF.